Presented here are 8 T cell receptor beta chains from one specimen sequenced in a study of Ad26.COV2.S vaccination and SARS-CoV-2 variants. Here immunoSEQ multiplex PCR was the method, and the copy in TCRdb shows in-frame clones only, minus some. The data hold tens of thousands of clones, with more than 65% observed a single time. This material consisted of peripheral blood, taken after recovery from COVID-19. These receptor sequences come from a human donor who had recovered from COVID-19.

This clone came up once. The V gene is TRBV6-5, the J gene TRBJ2-7; 10 positions match TRBD2. Trimming at V came to 7 bases and at J to 3 bases, leaving 6 bases not matched to a gene. Germline values: CDR1 MNHEY, CDR2 SVGAGI. CDR3 length: 14 amino acids. DNA of the CDR3: TGTGCCAGCAATTTCCTAGCGGGAGACTACGAGCAGTACTTC. Translation gives CASNFLAGDYEQYF.

In this sample, this clone turned up many times. V gene TRBV7-2 combines with J gene TRBJ2-7; the match to TRBD2 covers 11 bases. Germline V gene lookup returns CDR1 SGHTA and CDR2 FQGNSA. V gave up 4 bases and J gave up 3 bases; unmatched junction bases: 2. The CDR3 sequence is 14 residues long. CDR3 loop: CASSSTSGGYEQYF. DNA of the CDR3: TGTGCCAGCAGCTCCACTAGCGGGGGCTACGAGCAGTACTTC.

This chain links TRBV27 with TRBJ1-4; 7 bases match TRBD1. The trim removed 6 bases at V and 0 bases at J, leaving 10 bases unmatched. Germline CDR1 and CDR2: MNHEY and SMNVEV (reference sequence). This CDR3 contains 17 residues. The CDR3 is CASSFTGARTTNEKLFF. The CDR3, as DNA: TGTGCCAGCAGCTTCACAGGGGCGCGTACAACTAATGAAAAACTGTTTTTT. Full variable domain (remainder filled in from reference TRBV27 and TRBJ1-4): EAQVTQNPRYLITVTGKKLTVTCSQNMNHEYMSWYRQDPGLGLRQIYYSMNVEVTDKGDVPEGYKVSRKEKRNFPLILESPSPNQTSLYFCASSFTGARTTNEKLFFGSGTQLSVL.

The J gene is TRBJ1-4, the V gene TRBV29-1; tentatively, D is TRBD1 (6 bases). Per germline, CDR1 SQVTM and CDR2 ANQGSEA. The CDR3 contains 14 residues. The V end lost 7 bases, the J end lost 4 bases, and 16 bases lay between the germline ends. This CDR3 is CSATQGTSNEKLFF. The CDR3 DNA sequence: TGCAGCGCCACGCAGGGGACGAGTAATGAAAAACTGTTTTTT.

A few counts support this clone. The chain has TRBV7-6 and TRBJ2-1; weak D call: TRBD2 (6 bases). Trimming shortened V by 1 base and J by 0 bases, and 16 bases separated the two germline ends. CDR3 length equals 18 residues. Germline-derived CDR1 and CDR2 are SGHVS and FNYEAQ. The CDR3 region has the DNA TGTGCCAGCAGCTTAGAGGAGGGCGACAGACTCTCCTACAATGAGCAGTTCTTC. It translates to CASSLEEGDRLSYNEQFF.

In its sample, this clone was seen once. The gene calls are TRBV14 and TRBJ2-7; 13 bases are a match to TRBD2. This CDR3 has 17 amino acids. Germline values: CDR1 SGHDN, CDR2 FVKESK. V was clipped by 0 bases and J by 5 bases; unmatched bases: 7. The CDR3 reads CASSQDGLGLAGHEQYF. In DNA form, the CDR3 reads TGTGCCAGCAGCCAAGATGGGTTGGGACTAGCGGGACACGAGCAGTACTTC.

This clone was observed a few times. The gene calls are TRBV9 and TRBJ2-7, with 7 bases lining up with TRBD1. This CDR3 has 14 amino acids. CDR1 is SGDLS and CDR2 is YYNGEE in the germline V gene. V trimming: 3 bases; J trimming: 1 base; junction bases outside the gene matches: 4. The CDR3 spells CASSARDRSYEQYF. Here the CDR3 DNA reads TGTGCCAGCAGCGCCCGGGACAGATCCTACGAGCAGTACTTC.

The chain has TRBV20-1 and TRBJ2-7; D is uncertain. There are 11 residues in the CDR3. Trimming took off 3 bases at V and 1 base at J, with 4 bases between the two ends. CDR1 and CDR2 (germline): DFQATT, SNEGSKA (reference sequence). In DNA, the CDR3 is TGCAGTGCTAGTCCTTCCTACGAGCAGTACTTC. Amino acids: CSASPSYEQYF.